Here is one T cell receptor (beta chain) with its context. Its target is unknown. This specimen comes from a study of CD8 T cells in ankylosing spondylitis. Whole-study results and caveats: Characteristic, it appeared, of ankylosing spondylitis blood was a TCR beta motif of 7 or 8 highly homologous variants.

TCRdb re-called the 5' RACE reads through MiXCR, storing one row per CDR3 protein. The table records 670,000 or so distinct CDR3 sequences, roughly 19% of them present only once. V lost 1 base and J 10 bases, leaving 11 bases between the germline ends. Germline V gives CDR1 GTSNPN, CDR2 SVGIG (reference sequence). This CDR3 is 13 amino acids long. The TCR comes from a male donor with ankylosing spondylitis. The material sequenced was blood, either unsorted or a sorted T cell fraction (not recorded which). The J gene is TRBJ1-6, the V gene TRBV30; D is possibly TRBD1 (6 bases). CDR3 nucleotides: TGTGCCTGGAGTGACAGGGTATCGTCACCCCTCCACTTT. Protein: CAWSDRVSSPLHF.